The 7 T cell receptor beta chains given below trace back to one sample, sequenced in a study of low-dose radiotherapy and immunotherapy resistance in tumors. First-strand cDNA used TRAV- and TRBV-specific primers, covering alpha and beta chains. Both a constant-region primer and a V-primer adapter served to amplify TCRs across 15 to 20 PCR cycles. TCRdb redid the calling of the reads with MiXCR, one entry per CDR3 protein. The top ten hold approximately 7.2% of the sample, which has around 58,000 distinct CDR3 sequences, approximately 22% seen once. Time point in this sample: after trial treatment. Documented treatment: LDRT plus nivolumab, ipilimumab, low-dose cyclophosphamide and aspirin (RACIN trial). Sequenced here: PBMCs, sampled after low-dose radiotherapy plus immunotherapy. Receptors originate from a male donor with prostate cancer.

For this clonotype: This is likely an artifact of a read error, given a far larger clone one base away. It is likely a read error, because the conserved phenylalanine at the end of the CDR3 is missing. CDR3 protein: CATSAPVGGQGGYEQYI. The CDR3 DNA reads as TGTGCCACCAGTGCCCCGGTCGGGGGACAGGGGGGCTACGAGCAGTACATC. This chain uses TRBV28 with TRBJ2-7; 11 bases are shared with TRBD1. Germline loops: CDR1 MDHEN, CDR2 SYDVKM. This CDR3 contains 17 residues.

This clonotype has a count of ten or more. The gene calls are TRBV2 and TRBJ1-6, with D tentatively TRBD1 (6 bases). Germline V gives CDR1 SNHLY, CDR2 FYNNEI. Trimming removed 6 bases from V and 7 bases from J, with 10 bases in between. The CDR3 loop spans 13 amino acids. The CDR3 reads CASRGQWNSPLHF. The CDR3 nucleotides read TGTGCCAGCAGGGGACAATGGAATTCACCCCTCCACTTT. The full variable domain, its missing parts supplied by reference TRBV2 and TRBJ1-6, is EPEVTQTPSHQVTQMGQEVILRCVPISNHLYFYWYRQILGQKVEFLVSFYNNEISEKSEIFDDQFSVERPDGSNFTLKIRSTKLEDSAMYFCASRGQWNSPLHFGNGTRLTVT.

The rearrangement uses TRBV5-1 and TRBJ2-7; D is perhaps TRBD2 (6 bases). Germline CDR1 is SGHRS and CDR2 is YFSETQ. The CDR3 covers 12 residues. Trimming left V 3 bases short and J 6 bases short, with 10 bases between. CDR3 sequence reads: CASSSAGTEQYF. As DNA, the CDR3 is TGCGCCAGCAGCTCCGCGGGGACCGAGCAGTACTTC.

This clonotype was detected many times. The chain employs TRBV20-1 and TRBJ1-2, with a tentative D call TRBD1 (5 bases). Germline lookup yields CDR1 DFQATT and CDR2 SNEGSKA (reference sequence). V lost 3 bases and J 4 bases, leaving 18 bases between the germline ends. The CDR3 spans 15 residues. CDR3 bases: TGCAGTGCTAGTTCTGACGGGGCCCAGGGCTATGGCTACACCTTC. Its protein is CSASSDGAQGYGYTF.

There are many counts of this clonotype. This sequence joins TRBV20-1 and TRBJ2-7; possibly TRBD2 for D (6 bases). CDR1 is DFQATT and CDR2 is SNEGSKA in the germline V gene (reference sequence). This CDR3 spans 13 amino acids. Between the trimmed V and J ends, which lost 3 bases and 4 bases, there was a span of 13 bases. This CDR3 reads CSASGGAQYEQYF. In nucleotides, the CDR3 is TGCAGTGCTAGTGGAGGGGCGCAGTACGAGCAGTACTTC.

Many counts were recorded for this clonotype. Germline is not matched at one junction end, which may reflect a read error. The CDR3 region has the DNA TGCAGTGCTCGAGACCAATTAGGACGGGCCTCTGGAAACACCATATATTTT. Translation: CSARDQLGRASGNTIYF. The rearrangement joins TRBV20-1 to TRBJ1-3; D gene unclear. The CDR3 is 17 residues long. Germline-derived CDR1 and CDR2 are DFQATT and SNEGSKA (reference sequence).

In this sample, this clonotype turned up once. The CDR3 sequence is CASSVGTGQGNTEAFF. The CDR3, as DNA: TGTGCCAGCAGCGTAGGTACAGGGCAGGGGAACACTGAAGCTTTCTTT. This chain uses TRBV9 with TRBJ1-1; perhaps TRBD1 as D (6 bases). This CDR3 region has 16 residues. Germline CDR1 is SGDLS and CDR2 is YYNGEE. Trimming took off 0 bases at V and 1 base at J, with 13 bases between the two ends.